The 20 T cell receptor beta chains given below trace back to one sample, sequenced in a study of cytomegalovirus exposure and HLA in healthy donors. Primers included in the PCR were 60 Vbeta and 13 Jbeta primers. Method: immunoSEQ multiplex PCR; TCRdb's copy keeps in-frame clones and lacks some. The table lists around 140,000 clones, about four fifths of them singletons. The sequenced sample was PBMCs. These receptors were taken from a woman aged 18-29 years in good health and CMV-seropositive.

The genes are TRBV19 and TRBJ1-1; tentative D call: TRBD1 (5 bases). Trimming shortened V by 4 bases and J by 6 bases, and 12 bases separated the two germline ends. The length of the CDR3 is 13 residues. Germline-derived CDR1 and CDR2 are LNHDA and SQIVND (reference sequence). This CDR3 reads CASSTRGTSEAFF. The DNA for the CDR3 is TGTGCCAGTAGTACCCGGGGGACGTCTGAAGCTTTCTTT.

The V and J genes are TRBV19 and TRBJ2-2; TRBD1 aligns across 8 bases. Germline assignment: CDR1 LNHDA and CDR2 SQIVND (reference sequence). The CDR3 has 17 residues. Trimming removed 5 bases from V and 4 bases from J; junction bases left unmatched: 12. The CDR3 loop reads CASSLSGRGLLTGELFF. As DNA, the CDR3 is TGTGCCAGTAGTCTCTCGGGCAGGGGGCTTCTCACCGGGGAGCTGTTTTTT. The full variable domain, rest sourced from reference TRBV19 and TRBJ2-2, is DGGITQSPKYLFRKEGQNVTLSCEQNLNHDAMYWYRQDPGQGLRLIYYSQIVNDFQKGDIAEGYSVSREKKESFPLTVTSAQKNPTAFYLCASSLSGRGLLTGELFFGEGSRLTVL.

The gene calls are TRBV6-5 and TRBJ2-5, with 10 bases aligning to TRBD1. V was clipped by 6 bases and J by 4 bases; unmatched bases: 2. The CDR3 is 13 residues long. Germline V gene data show CDR1 as MNHEY and CDR2 as SVGAGI. CDR3 DNA: TGTGCCAGCAGAAGGACAGGGGGAGAGACCCAGTACTTC. Translating it yields CASRRTGGETQYF.

This clone was found a few times. The V gene is TRBV7-8, the J gene TRBJ2-1; D possibly corresponds to TRBD1 (5 bases). The CDR3 loop spans 12 amino acids. Trimming took off 1 base at V and 10 bases at J, with 8 bases between the two ends. Germline V gene lookup returns CDR1 SGHVS and CDR2 FQNEAQ. CDR3 residues: CASSLEGSEQFF. Written as DNA, the CDR3 is TGTGCCAGCAGCTTAGAGGGGTCCGAGCAGTTCTTC. Combining the CDR3 with reference TRBV7-8 and TRBJ2-1 gives the whole variable domain GAGVSQSPRYKVAKRGQDVALRCDPISGHVSLFWYQQALGQGPEFLTYFQNEAQLDKSGLPSDRFFAERPEGSVSTLKIQRTQQEDSAVYLCASSLEGSEQFFGPGTRLTVL.

The chain uses TRBV9 and TRBJ2-2; D is possibly TRBD1 (6 bases). V lost 4 bases to trimming and J lost 8 bases, with 12 bases between them. CDR1 SGDLS and CDR2 YYNGEE come from the germline V gene. CDR3 length equals 13 residues. The DNA of the CDR3 is TGTGCCAGCAGCAAAGAGGGGACAGGGGAGCTGTTTTTT. Translating it yields CASSKEGTGELFF.

The rearrangement uses TRBV2 and TRBJ2-7; 8 positions agree with TRBD1. The CDR3 is 15 amino acids. Losses at the gene ends were 1 base for V and 6 bases for J; bases not matched to a gene: 8. CDR1 and CDR2 (germline): SNHLY, FYNNEI. CDR3 nucleotide sequence: TGTGCCAGCAGTGAAGTTGGCAGGGGGCTATCCGAGCAGTACTTC. Its translation: CASSEVGRGLSEQYF.

The chain recombines TRBV5-1 with TRBJ1-4, with TRBD1 as a possible D gene (5 bases). V was clipped by 5 bases and J by 5 bases, with 22 bases between them. Germline assignment: CDR1 SGHRS and CDR2 YFSETQ. This CDR3 region has 17 residues. This chain's CDR3 is CASSSRAPGVGNEKLFF. The CDR3 region has the DNA TGCGCCAGCAGTTCCCGGGCGCCGGGGGTGGGGAATGAAAAACTGTTTTTT.

CDR3 DNA: TGTGCCAGCAAAGGAGGAGGGCGGGAGACCCAGTACTTC. Protein: CASKGGGRETQYF. This chain links TRBV2 with TRBJ2-5, with D perhaps matching TRBD2 (6 bases). Germline V gene data show CDR1 as SNHLY and CDR2 as FYNNEI. Trimming took 7 bases from V and 5 from J, leaving 14 bases between them. The CDR3 has 13 amino acids.

The V call is TRBV2, the J call TRBJ1-3; TRBD1 might be the D (5 bases). The CDR3 loop spans 16 amino acids. V shed 3 bases and J shed 10 bases, with 22 bases lying between them. Germline V gene sequence: CDR1 SNHLY, CDR2 FYNNEI. CDR3: CASSDSGLSSGRTIYF. The CDR3 DNA reads TGTGCCAGCAGTGACTCAGGGCTCTCCTCTGGAAGGACCATATATTTT. The full variable domain, completed using reference TRBV2 and TRBJ1-3, is EPEVTQTPSHQVTQMGQEVILRCVPISNHLYFYWYRQILGQKVEFLVSFYNNEISEKSEIFDDQFSVERPDGSNFTLKIRSTKLEDSAMYFCASSDSGLSSGRTIYFGEGSWLTVV.

The genes are TRBV2 and TRBJ1-6; possible D gene TRBD1, 6 bases. V was trimmed by 2 bases and J by 1 base, leaving 12 bases between them. CDR3 length: 17 amino acids. The germline V gene has CDR1 SNHLY and CDR2 FYNNEI. The DNA of the CDR3 is TGTGCCAGCAGTGAATACAGGGTCAAATCCTATAATTCACCCCTCCACTTT. Protein product: CASSEYRVKSYNSPLHF.

This clone appeared once. The V gene is TRBV7-2, the J gene TRBJ2-7; D unclear. The CDR3 runs to 14 residues. Germline assignment: CDR1 SGHTA and CDR2 FQGNSA. V lost 1 base and J 3 bases, leaving 10 bases between the germline ends. CDR3 DNA sequence: TGTGCCAGCAGCTTAGTTACTGTACTCTACGAGCAGTACTTC. Amino acid sequence: CASSLVTVLYEQYF.

V usage is TRBV7-8 and J usage is TRBJ1-3, with D maybe TRBD1 (5 bases). The CDR3 spans 15 residues. V lost 3 bases and J 4 bases, leaving 13 bases between the germline ends. Germline loops: CDR1 SGHVS, CDR2 FQNEAQ. The CDR3 DNA is TGTGCCAGCAGCTTCCAGGGAGGAGGCGGAAACACCATATATTTT. Translating gives CASSFQGGGGNTIYF.

The chain carries TRBV9 and TRBJ2-2; 7 nucleotides align to TRBD1. The V and J ends lost 0 bases and 4 bases, in that order; junction bases with no gene match: 6. CDR1 is SGDLS and CDR2 is YYNGEE in the germline V gene. The CDR3 runs to 16 residues. CDR3 coding DNA: TGTGCCAGCAGCGTAGGACCCACAGGGGTCACCGGGGAGCTGTTTTTT. It translates to CASSVGPTGVTGELFF.

Concerning this clone itself: At one end the junction does not follow the germline gene, possibly because of a read error. V is TRBV9 and J is TRBJ1-4; D may be TRBD1 (6 bases). CDR3 length: 17 amino acids. CDR1 is SGDLS, CDR2 YYNGEE, per germline. CDR3 residues: CASGVGVPGGGDEKLFF. The CDR3 nucleotides are TGTGCCAGCGGCGTAGGAGTTCCGGGGGGCGGAGATGAAAAACTGTTTTTT.

V is TRBV2 and J is TRBJ2-4; 8 bases fit TRBD2. Looked up from germline, CDR1 is SNHLY and CDR2 is FYNNEI. With 3 bases clipped from V and 0 bases from J, the junction kept 13 bases outside the gene matches. This CDR3 has 19 amino acids. The CDR3 coding sequence is TGTGCCAGCAGTGAGGCGCTAGCGGGTATTATACGAGCCAAAAACATTCAGTACTTC. This encodes CASSEALAGIIRAKNIQYF. Based on the CDR3 plus reference TRBV2 and TRBJ2-4, the full variable domain is EPEVTQTPSHQVTQMGQEVILRCVPISNHLYFYWYRQILGQKVEFLVSFYNNEISEKSEIFDDQFSVERPDGSNFTLKIRSTKLEDSAMYFCASSEALAGIIRAKNIQYFGAGTRLSVL.

The V and J genes are TRBV18 and TRBJ1-1, with D possibly being TRBD1 (5 bases). CDR1 and CDR2 (germline): KGHSH, LQKENI. Trimming removed 4 bases from V and 0 bases from J, with 9 bases in between. The CDR3 contains 14 residues. The CDR3 region has the DNA TGTGCCAGCTCACTACAGGCTATGAACACTGAAGCTTTCTTT. This gives the protein CASSLQAMNTEAFF.

This clone was counted only a few times. This chain joins TRBV9 and TRBJ1-1; 7 bases align to TRBD1. The CDR3 has 14 residues. The V gene end was trimmed by 3 bases and the J gene end by 10 bases; junction bases not matched to a gene: 12. The germline CDR1 and CDR2 sequences are SGDLS and YYNGEE. CDR3 protein: CASSGLGTDRRAFF. Written as DNA, the CDR3 is TGTGCCAGCAGCGGGCTGGGGACAGACAGGAGAGCTTTCTTT.

The V and J genes are TRBV6-5 and TRBJ1-1, with a weak D call TRBD1 (6 bases). Germline CDR1 MNHEY, CDR2 SVGAGI. This CDR3 has 13 amino acids. The V gene lost 6 bases and the J gene lost 7 bases, with 15 bases spanning the gap. The CDR3 DNA sequence: TGTGCCAGCAGAGGACAGTACTCGGGTGAAGCTTTCTTT. Translation gives CASRGQYSGEAFF.

The V and J genes are TRBV2 and TRBJ1-2; TRBD1 agrees at 8 bases. Germline assignment: CDR1 SNHLY and CDR2 FYNNEI. The CDR3 runs 15 residues. V shed 7 bases, J shed 4 bases, and the junction held 11 bases outside the gene matches. The CDR3 spells CASMEGQATRYGYTF. The CDR3 DNA sequence: TGTGCCAGCATGGAGGGACAGGCTACTCGCTATGGCTACACCTTC.

This clone has just a few counts. The chain combines TRBV5-6 with TRBJ1-2, with 7 bases fitting TRBD1. CDR1 and CDR2 (germline): SGHDT, YYEEEE. The CDR3 is made up of 14 amino acids. The V and J ends lost 0 bases and 7 bases, in that order; junction bases with no gene match: 6. This CDR3 is CASSLEGAMGGYTF. CDR3 sequence (DNA): TGTGCCAGCAGCTTGGAGGGGGCGATGGGTGGCTACACCTTC.